These 7 T cell receptor beta chains were sequenced from one sample in a study of cytomegalovirus exposure and HLA in healthy donors. Assay used: immunoSEQ multiplex PCR; TCRdb lists only in-frame clones, some missing. The data show roughly 150,000 clones, roughly 90% seen once. The sample consisted of PBMCs. The receptors originated from a man aged 18 to 35 in good health and CMV-seropositive.

V gene TRBV5-1 combines with J gene TRBJ2-4; 11 positions match TRBD2. The germline CDR1 and CDR2 sequences are SGHRS and YFSETQ. The length of the CDR3 is 15 residues. Trimming took 4 bases from V and 9 from J; bases not matched to a gene: 9. The DNA of the CDR3 is TGCGCCAGCAGCCCCACCGGGACTAGCGGAACCATTCAGTACTTC. It encodes CASSPTGTSGTIQYF.

This rearrangement joins TRBV5-1 to TRBJ2-7, with 10 bases that match TRBD2. The CDR3 is made up of 15 amino acids. CDR1 and CDR2 from the germline V gene are SGHRS and YFSETQ. The junction had 9 bases not matched to a gene; V was cut back by 5 bases and J by 4 bases. The CDR3 nucleotides read TGCGCCAGCAGGGTCGCTAGCGGGAGTACTTACGAGCAGTACTTC. It translates to CASRVASGSTYEQYF.

V is TRBV2 and J is TRBJ2-1; 15 bases are a match to TRBD2. This CDR3 has 16 residues. Germline values: CDR1 SNHLY, CDR2 FYNNEI. V lost 6 bases to trimming and J lost 1 base; unmatched junction nucleotides: 1. CDR3 amino acids: CASRGLAGGSYNEQFF. The CDR3 bases are TGTGCCAGCAGGGGACTAGCGGGAGGTTCCTACAATGAGCAGTTCTTC.

This rearrangement joins TRBV28 to TRBJ1-5, with D unclear. CDR1 and CDR2 (germline): MDHEN, SYDVKM. The V and J ends lost 7 bases and 7 bases respectively, with 17 bases between them. The CDR3 extends over 14 amino acids. The CDR3 is CASIVNEGGQPQHF. The CDR3 coding sequence is TGTGCCAGCATCGTGAACGAGGGCGGCCAGCCCCAGCATTTT.

This clone turned up a few times. V is TRBV5-1 and J is TRBJ2-1; 14 bases are shared with TRBD2. The CDR3 has 18 residues. With V trimmed by 1 base and J by 4 bases, 7 bases remained unmatched. Per the germline V gene, CDR1 is SGHRS and CDR2 is YFSETQ. The CDR3 reads CASSLLGTSGSPYNEQFF. The CDR3 coding sequence is TGCGCCAGCAGCTTGCTTGGGACTAGCGGGAGCCCGTACAATGAGCAGTTCTTC.

The V call is TRBV6-5, the J call TRBJ1-1; the D is unclear. CDR3 length equals 14 residues. Germline V gene lookup returns CDR1 MNHEY and CDR2 SVGAGI. Trimming removed 2 bases at V and 0 bases at J, with 7 bases between. This chain's CDR3 is CASSYARLNTEAFF. As DNA, the CDR3 is TGTGCCAGCAGTTACGCCAGATTGAACACTGAAGCTTTCTTT.

This clone turned up a few times. V usage is TRBV19 and J usage is TRBJ1-1, with D possibly TRBD1 on 6 matching bases. The V gene lost 5 bases and the J gene lost 5 bases, with 15 bases spanning the gap. This CDR3 comprises 14 residues. Germline V gives CDR1 LNHDA, CDR2 SQIVND (reference sequence). The CDR3: CASSPRQEGTEAFF. The CDR3 DNA reads as TGTGCCAGTAGTCCACGACAGGAAGGGACTGAAGCTTTCTTT.